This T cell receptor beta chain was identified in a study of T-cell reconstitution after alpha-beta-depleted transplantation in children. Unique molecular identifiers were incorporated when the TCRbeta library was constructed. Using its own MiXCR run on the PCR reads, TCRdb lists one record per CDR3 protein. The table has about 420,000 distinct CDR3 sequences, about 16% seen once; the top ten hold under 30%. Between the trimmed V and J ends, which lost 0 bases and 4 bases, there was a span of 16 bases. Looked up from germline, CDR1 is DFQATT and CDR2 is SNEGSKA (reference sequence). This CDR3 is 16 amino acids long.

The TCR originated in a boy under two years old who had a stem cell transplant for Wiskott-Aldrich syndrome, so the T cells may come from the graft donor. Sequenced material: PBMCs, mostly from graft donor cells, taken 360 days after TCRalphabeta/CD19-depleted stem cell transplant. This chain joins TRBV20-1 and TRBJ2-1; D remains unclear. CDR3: CSARDGSARWYNEQFF. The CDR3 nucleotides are TGCAGTGCTAGAGATGGTTCAGCAAGGTGGTACAATGAGCAGTTCTTC.